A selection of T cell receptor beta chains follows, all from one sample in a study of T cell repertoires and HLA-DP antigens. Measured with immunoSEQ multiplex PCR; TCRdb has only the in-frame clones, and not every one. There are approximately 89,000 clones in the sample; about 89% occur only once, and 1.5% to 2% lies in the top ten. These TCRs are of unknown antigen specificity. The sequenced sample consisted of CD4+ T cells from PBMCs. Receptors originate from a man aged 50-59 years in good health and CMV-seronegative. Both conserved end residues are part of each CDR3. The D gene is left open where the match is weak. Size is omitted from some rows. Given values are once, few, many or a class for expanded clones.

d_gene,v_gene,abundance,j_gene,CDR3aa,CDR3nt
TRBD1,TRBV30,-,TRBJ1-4,CASARGRREKLFF,TGTGCCAGTGCCAGGGGGCGGCGGGAAAAACTGTTTTTT
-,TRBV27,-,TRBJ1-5,CASSTQGRNQPQHF,TGTGCCAGCAGTACGCAGGGCCGCAATCAGCCCCAGCATTTT
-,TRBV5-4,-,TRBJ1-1,CASSFSVSNTEAFF,TGTGCCAGCAGCTTCTCCGTCTCGAACACTGAAGCTTTCTTT
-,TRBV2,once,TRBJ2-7,CASTPVRAEQYF,TGTGCCAGCACCCCGGTCCGGGCGGAGCAGTACTTC
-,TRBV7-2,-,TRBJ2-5,CASSLDTSQETQYF,TGTGCCAGCAGCTTAGACACCAGCCAAGAGACCCAGTACTTC
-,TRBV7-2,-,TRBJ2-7,CASSLGDLVGGEQYF,TGTGCCAGCAGCCTTGGGGACTTGGTAGGGGGAGAGCAGTACTTC
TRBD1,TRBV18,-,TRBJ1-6,CASSPSTGADSPLHF,TGTGCCAGCTCACCATCCACAGGGGCTGATTCACCCCTCCACTTT
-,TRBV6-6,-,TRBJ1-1,CASSYRKNTEAFF,TGTGCCAGCAGTTACCGCAAGAACACTGAAGCTTTCTTT
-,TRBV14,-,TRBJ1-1,CASSRTPNTEAFF,TGTGCCAGCAGCCGGACACCGAACACTGAAGCTTTCTTT
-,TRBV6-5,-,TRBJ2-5,CASSYGRVETQYF,TGTGCCAGCAGTTACGGCAGGGTAGAGACCCAGTACTTC
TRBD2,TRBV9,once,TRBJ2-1,CASSSGLAGGINEQFF,TGTGCCAGCAGCTCAGGACTAGCGGGAGGTATCAATGAGCAGTTCTTC
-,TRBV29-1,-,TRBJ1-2,CSVQAGYGYTF,TGCAGCGTTCAGGCAGGGTATGGCTACACCTTC
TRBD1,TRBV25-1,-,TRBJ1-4,CASSETGAKREKLFF,TGTGCCAGCAGTGAGACAGGGGCCAAGCGGGAAAAACTGTTTTTT
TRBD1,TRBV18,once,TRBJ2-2,CASSPTGGVAGELFF,TGTGCCAGCTCGCCGACAGGGGGCGTAGCCGGGGAGCTGTTTTTT
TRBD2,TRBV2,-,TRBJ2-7,CASSRGLAGGGQYF,TGTGCCAGCAGCCGCGGACTAGCGGGAGGTGGGCAGTACTTC
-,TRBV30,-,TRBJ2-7,CASHQGGYEQYF,TGTGCCTCCCACCAGGGAGGATACGAGCAGTACTTC
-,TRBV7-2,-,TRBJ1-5,CASSLAGIGSNQPQHF,TGTGCCAGCAGCTTAGCAGGAATAGGTAGCAATCAGCCCCAGCATTTT
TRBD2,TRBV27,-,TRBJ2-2,CASSFRTSGRANTGELFF,TGTGCCAGCAGTTTCAGAACTAGCGGGAGAGCGAACACCGGGGAGCTGTTTTTT